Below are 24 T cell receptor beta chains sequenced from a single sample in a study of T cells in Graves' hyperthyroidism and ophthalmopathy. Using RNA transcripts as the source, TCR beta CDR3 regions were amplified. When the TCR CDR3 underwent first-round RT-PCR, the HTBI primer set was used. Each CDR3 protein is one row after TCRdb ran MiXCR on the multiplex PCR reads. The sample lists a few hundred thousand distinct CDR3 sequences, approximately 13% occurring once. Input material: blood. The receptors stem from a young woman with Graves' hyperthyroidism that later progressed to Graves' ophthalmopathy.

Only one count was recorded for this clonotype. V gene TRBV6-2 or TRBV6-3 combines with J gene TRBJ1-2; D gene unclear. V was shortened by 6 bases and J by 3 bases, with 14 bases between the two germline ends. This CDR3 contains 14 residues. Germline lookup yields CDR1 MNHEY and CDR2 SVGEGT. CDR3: CASSRWTGDYGYTF. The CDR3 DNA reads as TGTGCCAGCAGCCGATGGACGGGTGACTATGGCTACACCTTC.

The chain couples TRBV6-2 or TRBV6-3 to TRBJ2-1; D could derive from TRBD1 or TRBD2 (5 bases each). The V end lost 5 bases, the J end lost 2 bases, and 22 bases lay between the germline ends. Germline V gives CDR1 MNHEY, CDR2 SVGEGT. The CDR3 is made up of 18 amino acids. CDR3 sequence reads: CASSGTDILRDPYNEQFF. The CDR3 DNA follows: TGTGCCAGCAGTGGCACCGACATACTCAGGGACCCCTACAATGAGCAGTTCTTC.

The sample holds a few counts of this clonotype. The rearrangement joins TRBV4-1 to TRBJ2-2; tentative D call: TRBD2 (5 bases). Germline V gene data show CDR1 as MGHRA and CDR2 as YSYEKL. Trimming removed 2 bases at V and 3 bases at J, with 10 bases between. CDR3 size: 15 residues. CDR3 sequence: CASSQYSVDTGELFF. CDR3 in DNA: TGCGCCAGCAGCCAATATAGCGTTGACACCGGGGAGCTGTTTTTT.

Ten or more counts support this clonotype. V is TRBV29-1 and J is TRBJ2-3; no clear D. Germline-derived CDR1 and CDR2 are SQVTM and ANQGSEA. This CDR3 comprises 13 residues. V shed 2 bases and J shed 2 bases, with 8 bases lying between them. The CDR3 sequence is CSVEMVFTDTQYF. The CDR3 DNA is TGCAGCGTTGAAATGGTTTTCACAGATACGCAGTATTTT.

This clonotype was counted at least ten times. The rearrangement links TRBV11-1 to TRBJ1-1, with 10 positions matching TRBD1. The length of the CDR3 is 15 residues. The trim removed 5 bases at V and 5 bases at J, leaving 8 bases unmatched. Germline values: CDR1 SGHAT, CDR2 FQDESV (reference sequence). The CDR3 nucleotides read TGTGCCAGCAGCCCCAGGGACAGGGGAGATACTGAAGCTTTCTTT. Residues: CASSPRDRGDTEAFF.

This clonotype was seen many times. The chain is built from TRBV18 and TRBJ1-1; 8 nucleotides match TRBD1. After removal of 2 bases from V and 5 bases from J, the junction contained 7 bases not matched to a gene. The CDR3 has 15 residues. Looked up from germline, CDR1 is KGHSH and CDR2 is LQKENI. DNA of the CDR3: TGTGCCAGCTCACCAACCGGGACAGGCCCAACTGAAGCTTTCTTT. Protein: CASSPTGTGPTEAFF. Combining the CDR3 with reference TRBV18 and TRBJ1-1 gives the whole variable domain NAGVMQNPRHLVRRRGQEARLRCSPMKGHSHVYWYRQLPEEGLKFMVYLQKENIIDESGMPKERFSAEFPKEGPSILRIQQVVRGDSAAYFCASSPTGTGPTEAFFGQGTRLTVV.

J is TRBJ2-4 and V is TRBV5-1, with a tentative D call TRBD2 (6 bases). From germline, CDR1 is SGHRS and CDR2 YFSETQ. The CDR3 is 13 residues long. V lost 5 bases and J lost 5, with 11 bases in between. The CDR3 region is CASRPPGENIQYF. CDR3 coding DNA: TGCGCCAGCAGGCCACCGGGAGAAAACATTCAGTACTTC.

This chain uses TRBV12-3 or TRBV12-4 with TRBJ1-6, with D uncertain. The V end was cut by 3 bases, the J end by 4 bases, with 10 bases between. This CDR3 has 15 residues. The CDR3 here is CASSFQNLYNSPLHF. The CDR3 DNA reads TGTGCCAGCAGTTTCCAGAACCTTTATAATTCACCCCTCCACTTT.

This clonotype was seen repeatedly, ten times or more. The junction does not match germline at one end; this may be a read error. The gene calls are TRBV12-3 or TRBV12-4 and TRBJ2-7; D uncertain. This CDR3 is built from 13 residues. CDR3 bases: TGTGCCGGCAGTTTGCTCAGGTCCTACGAGCAGTACTTC. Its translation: CAGSLLRSYEQYF.

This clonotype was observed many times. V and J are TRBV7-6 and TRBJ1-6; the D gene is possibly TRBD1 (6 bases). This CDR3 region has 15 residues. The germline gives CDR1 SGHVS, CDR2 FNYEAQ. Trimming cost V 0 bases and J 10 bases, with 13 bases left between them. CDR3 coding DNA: TGTGCCAGCAGCTTAGCGCAGGGGCCAAGGTCACCCCTCCACTTT. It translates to CASSLAQGPRSPLHF.

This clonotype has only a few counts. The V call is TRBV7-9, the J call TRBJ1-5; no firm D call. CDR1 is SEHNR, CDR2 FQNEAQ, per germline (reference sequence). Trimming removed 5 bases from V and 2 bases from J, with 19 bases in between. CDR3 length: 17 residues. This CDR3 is CASSTGETSFGNQPQHF. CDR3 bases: TGTGCCAGCAGCACGGGAGAGACAAGTTTCGGCAATCAGCCCCAGCATTTT.

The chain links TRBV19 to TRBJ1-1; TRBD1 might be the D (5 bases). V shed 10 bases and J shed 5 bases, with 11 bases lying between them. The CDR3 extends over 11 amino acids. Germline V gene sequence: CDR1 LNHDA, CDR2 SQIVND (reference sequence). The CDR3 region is CATTWGTEAFF. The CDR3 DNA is TGTGCCACCACTTGGGGGACTGAAGCTTTCTTT.

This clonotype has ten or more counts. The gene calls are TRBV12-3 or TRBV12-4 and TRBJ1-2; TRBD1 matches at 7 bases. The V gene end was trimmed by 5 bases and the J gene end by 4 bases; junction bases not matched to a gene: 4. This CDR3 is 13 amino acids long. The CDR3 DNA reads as TGTGCCAGCAGTGCTGACAGGGTCTATGGCTACACCTTC. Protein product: CASSADRVYGYTF.

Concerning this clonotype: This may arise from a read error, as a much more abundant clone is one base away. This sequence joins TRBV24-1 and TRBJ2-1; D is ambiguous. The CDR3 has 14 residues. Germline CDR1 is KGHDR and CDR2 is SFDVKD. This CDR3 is CAISGRDPYNEQFF. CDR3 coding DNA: TGTGCCATCAGTGGAAGGGATCCCTACAATGAGCAGTTCTTC.

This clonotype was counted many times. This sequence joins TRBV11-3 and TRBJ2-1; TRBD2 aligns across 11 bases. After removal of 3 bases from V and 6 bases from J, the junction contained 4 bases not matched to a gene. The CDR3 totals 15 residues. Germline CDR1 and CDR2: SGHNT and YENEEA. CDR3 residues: CASSFLSGRANEQFF. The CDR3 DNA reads TGTGCCAGCAGCTTCCTTAGCGGGAGGGCCAATGAGCAGTTCTTC. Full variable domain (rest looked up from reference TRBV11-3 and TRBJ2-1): EAGVVQSPRYKIIEKKQPVAFWCNPISGHNTLYWYLQNLGQGPELLIRYENEEAVDDSQLPKDRFSAERLKGVDSTLKIQPAELGDSAVYLCASSFLSGRANEQFFGPGTRLTVL.

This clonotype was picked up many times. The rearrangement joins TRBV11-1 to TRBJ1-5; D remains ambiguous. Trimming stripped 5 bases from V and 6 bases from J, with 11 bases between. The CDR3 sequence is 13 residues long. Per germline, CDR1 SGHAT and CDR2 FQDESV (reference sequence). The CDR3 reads CASSALTGQPQHF. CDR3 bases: TGTGCCAGCAGCGCCTTGACGGGTCAGCCCCAGCATTTT.

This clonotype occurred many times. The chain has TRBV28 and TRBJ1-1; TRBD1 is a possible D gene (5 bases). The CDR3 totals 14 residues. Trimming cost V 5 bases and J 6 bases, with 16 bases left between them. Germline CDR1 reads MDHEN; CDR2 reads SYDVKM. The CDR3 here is CASSGGSARAEAFF. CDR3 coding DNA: TGTGCCAGCAGTGGGGGGTCTGCCAGGGCTGAAGCTTTCTTT.

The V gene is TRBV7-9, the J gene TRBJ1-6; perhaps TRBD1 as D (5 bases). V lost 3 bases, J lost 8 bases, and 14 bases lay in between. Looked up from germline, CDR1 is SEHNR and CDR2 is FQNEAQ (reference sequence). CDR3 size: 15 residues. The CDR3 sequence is CASSLQGFEDSPLHF. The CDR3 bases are TGTGCCAGCAGCTTGCAGGGTTTTGAGGATTCACCCCTCCACTTT. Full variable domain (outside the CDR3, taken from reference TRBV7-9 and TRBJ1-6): DTGVSQNPRHKITKRGQNVTFRCDPISEHNRLYWYRQTLGQGPEFLTYFQNEAQLEKSRLLSDRFSAERPKGSFSTLEIQRTEQGDSAMYLCASSLQGFEDSPLHFGNGTRLTVT.

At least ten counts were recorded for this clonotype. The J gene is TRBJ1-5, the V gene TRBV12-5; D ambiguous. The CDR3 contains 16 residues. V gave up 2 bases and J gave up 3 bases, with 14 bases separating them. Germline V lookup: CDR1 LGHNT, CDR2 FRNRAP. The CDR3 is CASGLPSPANNQPQHF. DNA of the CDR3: TGTGCTAGTGGTTTGCCCAGCCCAGCGAACAATCAGCCCCAGCATTTT.

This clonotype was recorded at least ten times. The CDR3 spells CASSLASGLEVSDTQYF. Written as DNA, the CDR3 is TGTGCCAGCAGCTTAGCGTCGGGACTAGAAGTGTCAGATACGCAGTATTTT. The V and J genes are TRBV11-3 and TRBJ2-3; TRBD2 matches 8 bases. CDR1 and CDR2 (germline): SGHNT, YENEEA. CDR3 length equals 17 residues. Unmatched junction bases numbered 10, after V lost 1 base and J lost 4 bases. Full variable domain (outside the CDR3, taken from reference TRBV11-3 and TRBJ2-3): EAGVVQSPRYKIIEKKQPVAFWCNPISGHNTLYWYLQNLGQGPELLIRYENEEAVDDSQLPKDRFSAERLKGVDSTLKIQPAELGDSAVYLCASSLASGLEVSDTQYFGPGTRLTVL.

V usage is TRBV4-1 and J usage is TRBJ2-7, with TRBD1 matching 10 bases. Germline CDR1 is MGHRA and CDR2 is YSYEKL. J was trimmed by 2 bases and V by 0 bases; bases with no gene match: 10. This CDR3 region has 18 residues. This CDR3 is CASSQDLGQGYYPYEQYF. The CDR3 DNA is TGCGCCAGCAGCCAAGATTTGGGACAGGGGTATTACCCCTACGAGCAGTACTTC.

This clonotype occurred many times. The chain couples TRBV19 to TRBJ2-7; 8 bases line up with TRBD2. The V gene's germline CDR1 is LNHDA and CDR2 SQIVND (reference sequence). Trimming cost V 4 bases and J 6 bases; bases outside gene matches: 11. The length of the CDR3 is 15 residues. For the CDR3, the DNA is TGTGCCAGTAGTACGGGGGCGGGGGGAAGACGCGAGCAGTACTTC. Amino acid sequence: CASSTGAGGRREQYF.

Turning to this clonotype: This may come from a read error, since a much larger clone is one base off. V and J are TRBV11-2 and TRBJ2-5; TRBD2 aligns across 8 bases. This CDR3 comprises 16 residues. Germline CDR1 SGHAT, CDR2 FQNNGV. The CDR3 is CTSSLAKTSEGGTQYF. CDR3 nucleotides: TGTACCAGCAGCTTAGCGAAGACTAGCGAGGGGGGGACCCAGTACTTC.

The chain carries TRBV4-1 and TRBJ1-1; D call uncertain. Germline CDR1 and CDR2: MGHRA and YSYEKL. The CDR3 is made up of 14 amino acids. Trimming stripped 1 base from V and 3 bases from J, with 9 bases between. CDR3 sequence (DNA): TGCGCCAGCAGCCAAGTGTACAGAGACACTGAAGCTTTCTTT. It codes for CASSQVYRDTEAFF.